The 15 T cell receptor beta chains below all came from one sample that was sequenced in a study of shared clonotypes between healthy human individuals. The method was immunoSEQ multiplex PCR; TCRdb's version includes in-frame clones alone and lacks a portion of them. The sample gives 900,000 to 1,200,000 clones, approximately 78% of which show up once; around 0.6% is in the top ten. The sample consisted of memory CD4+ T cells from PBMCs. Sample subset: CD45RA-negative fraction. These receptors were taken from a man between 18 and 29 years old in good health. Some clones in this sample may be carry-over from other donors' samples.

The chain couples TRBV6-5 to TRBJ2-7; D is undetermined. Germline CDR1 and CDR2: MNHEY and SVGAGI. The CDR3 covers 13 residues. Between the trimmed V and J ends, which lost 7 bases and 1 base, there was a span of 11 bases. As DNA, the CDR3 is TGTGCCAGCAACGTTCCCGGTTCCTACGAGCAGTACTTC. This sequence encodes CASNVPGSYEQYF.

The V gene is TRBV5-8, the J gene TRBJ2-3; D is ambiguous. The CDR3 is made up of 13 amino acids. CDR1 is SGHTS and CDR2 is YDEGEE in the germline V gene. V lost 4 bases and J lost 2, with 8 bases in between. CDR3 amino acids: CASSPGDTDTQYF. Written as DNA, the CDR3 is TGTGCCAGCAGCCCGGGTGACACAGATACGCAGTATTTT.

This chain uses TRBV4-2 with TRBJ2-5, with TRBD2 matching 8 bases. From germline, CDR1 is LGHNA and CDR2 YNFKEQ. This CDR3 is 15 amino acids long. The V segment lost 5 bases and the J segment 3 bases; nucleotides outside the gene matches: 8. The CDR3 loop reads CASSLDGTRKETQYF. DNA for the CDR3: TGTGCCAGCAGCTTAGACGGGACTAGAAAAGAGACCCAGTACTTC.

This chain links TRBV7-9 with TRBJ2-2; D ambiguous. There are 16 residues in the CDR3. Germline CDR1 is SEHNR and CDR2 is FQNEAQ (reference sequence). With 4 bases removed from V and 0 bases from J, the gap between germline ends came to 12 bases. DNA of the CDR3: TGTGCCAGCAGCTCCCTCTTTTCCGCGAACACCGGGGAGCTGTTTTTT. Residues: CASSSLFSANTGELFF.

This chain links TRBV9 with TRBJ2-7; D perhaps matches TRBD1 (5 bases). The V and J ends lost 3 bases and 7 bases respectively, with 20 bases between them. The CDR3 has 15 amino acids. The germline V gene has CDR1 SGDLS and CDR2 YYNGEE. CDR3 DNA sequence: TGTGCCAGCAGCGCAAGCCCGGGTCCCTCAGGGGAGCAGTACTTC. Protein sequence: CASSASPGPSGEQYF.

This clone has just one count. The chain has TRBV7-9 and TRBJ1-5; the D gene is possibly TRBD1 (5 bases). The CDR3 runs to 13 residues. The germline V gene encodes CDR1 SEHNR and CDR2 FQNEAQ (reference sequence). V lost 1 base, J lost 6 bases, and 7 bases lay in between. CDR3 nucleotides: TGTGCCAGCAGCTTAGTGGGGGGTCAGCCCCAGCATTTT. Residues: CASSLVGGQPQHF.

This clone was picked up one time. CDR3 region: CASRTGTGNEKLFF. The CDR3 bases are TGCGCCAGCAGGACCGGGACAGGCAATGAAAAACTGTTTTTT. The chain couples TRBV5-1 to TRBJ1-4, with 8 positions matching TRBD1. From germline, CDR1 is SGHRS and CDR2 YFSETQ. The CDR3 length is 14 residues. V shed 5 bases and J 5 bases; nucleotides not matched to a gene: 5.

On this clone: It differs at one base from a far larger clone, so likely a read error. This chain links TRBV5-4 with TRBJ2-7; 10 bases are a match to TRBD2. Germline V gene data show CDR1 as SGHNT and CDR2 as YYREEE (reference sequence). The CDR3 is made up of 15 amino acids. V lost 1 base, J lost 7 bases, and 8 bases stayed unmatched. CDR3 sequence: CASSLCTSGEGEQYF. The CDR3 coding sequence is TGTGCCAGCAGCTTGTGTACTAGCGGGGAAGGGGAGCAGTACTTC.

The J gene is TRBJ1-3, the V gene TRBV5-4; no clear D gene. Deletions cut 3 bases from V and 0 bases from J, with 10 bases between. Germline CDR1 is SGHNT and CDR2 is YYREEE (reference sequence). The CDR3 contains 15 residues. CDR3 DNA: TGTGCCAGCAGCTCCCGAGTGGGCTCTGGAAACACCATATATTTT. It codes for CASSSRVGSGNTIYF.

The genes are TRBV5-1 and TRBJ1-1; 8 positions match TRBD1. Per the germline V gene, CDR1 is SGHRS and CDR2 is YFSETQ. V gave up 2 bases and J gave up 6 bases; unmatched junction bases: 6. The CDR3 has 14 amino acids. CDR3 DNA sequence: TGCGCCAGCAGCTTTTTGCAGGGGGCCGCTGAAGCTTTCTTT. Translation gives CASSFLQGAAEAFF.

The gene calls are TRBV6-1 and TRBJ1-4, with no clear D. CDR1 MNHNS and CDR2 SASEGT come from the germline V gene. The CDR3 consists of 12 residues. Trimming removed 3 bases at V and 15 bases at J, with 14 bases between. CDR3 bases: TGTGCCAGCAGTGAGTTCGGTCTAATCGTGTTTTTT. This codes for CASSEFGLIVFF.

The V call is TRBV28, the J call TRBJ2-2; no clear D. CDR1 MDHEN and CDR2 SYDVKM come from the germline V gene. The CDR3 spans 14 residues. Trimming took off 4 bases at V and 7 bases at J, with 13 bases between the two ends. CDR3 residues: CASSSNIRDGELFF. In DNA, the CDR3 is TGTGCCAGCAGTTCGAACATCAGAGACGGGGAGCTGTTTTTT. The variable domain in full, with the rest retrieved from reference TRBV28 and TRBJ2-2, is DVKVTQSSRYLVKRTGEKVFLECVQDMDHENMFWYRQDPGLGLRLIYFSYDVKMKEKGDIPEGYSVSREKKERFSLILESASTNQTSMYLCASSSNIRDGELFFGEGSRLTVL.

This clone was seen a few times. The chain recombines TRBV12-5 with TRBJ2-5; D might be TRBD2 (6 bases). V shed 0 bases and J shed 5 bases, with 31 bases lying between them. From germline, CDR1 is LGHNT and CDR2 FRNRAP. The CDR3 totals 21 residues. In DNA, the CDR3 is TGTGCTAGTGGTTTGGTACTCCCACCGCTCTCGGGAGCCCCCTTGGTCGAGACCCAGTACTTC. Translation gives CASGLVLPPLSGAPLVETQYF.

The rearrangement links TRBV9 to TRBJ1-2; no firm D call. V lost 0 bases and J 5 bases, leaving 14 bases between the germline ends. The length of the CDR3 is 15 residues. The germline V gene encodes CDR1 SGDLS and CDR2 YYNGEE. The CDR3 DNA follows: TGTGCCAGCAGCGTAGTCCGGGTGGTGGGATATGGCTACACCTTC. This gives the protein CASSVVRVVGYGYTF.

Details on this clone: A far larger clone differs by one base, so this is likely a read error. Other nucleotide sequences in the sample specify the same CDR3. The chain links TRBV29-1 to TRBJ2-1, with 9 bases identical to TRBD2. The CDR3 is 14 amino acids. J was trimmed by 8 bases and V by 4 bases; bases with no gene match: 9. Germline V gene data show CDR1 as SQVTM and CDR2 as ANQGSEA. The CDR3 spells CSVAGREGRDEQFF. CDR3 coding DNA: TGCAGCGTTGCCGGGCGGGAGGGCCGAGATGAGCAGTTCTTC.